This entry lists 7 T cell receptor beta chains sequenced from one sample in a study of blood T cell repertoires in COVID-19. This table comes from immunoSEQ multiplex PCR, and its TCRdb copy is limited to in-frame clones, with some not included. The profile shows 150,000 to 200,000 clones, around 83% of them singletons. Specimen: peripheral blood. The receptors here all came from an elderly woman in a cohort sampled during active or convalescent COVID-19.

The chain is built from TRBV3-1 (or the pseudogene TRBV3-2) and TRBJ1-5; D gene ambiguous. Deletions cut 4 bases from V and 4 bases from J, with 5 bases between. This CDR3 contains 12 residues. Germline V gene lookup returns CDR1 LGHDT and CDR2 YNNKEL (reference sequence). The CDR3 spells CASSPPNQPQHF. CDR3 in DNA: TGTGCCAGCAGCCCTCCTAATCAGCCCCAGCATTTT.

This chain uses TRBV7-9 with TRBJ1-2; D ambiguous. The germline gives CDR1 SEHNR, CDR2 FQNEAQ (reference sequence). There are 13 residues in the CDR3. Trimming pared 1 base from V and 4 bases from J, leaving 7 bases between. CDR3 DNA: TGTGCCAGCAGCTTAGGGCAGATCTATGGCTACACCTTC. Translating it yields CASSLGQIYGYTF.

This clone was recorded a few times. The chain is built from TRBV5-1 and TRBJ1-5; 7 nucleotides match TRBD1. Germline loops: CDR1 SGHRS, CDR2 YFSETQ. J was trimmed by 5 bases and V by 4 bases; bases with no gene match: 12. The CDR3 length is 16 residues. In DNA, the CDR3 is TGCGCCAGCAGCCTGGGAGGGCCAGGGGGAGATCAGCCCCAGCATTTT. Protein product: CASSLGGPGGDQPQHF.

This clone was seen more than once but under ten times. The chain recombines TRBV6-4 with TRBJ1-4, with 7 bases aligning to TRBD1. Germline-derived CDR1 and CDR2 are MRHNA and SNTAGT. V trimming: 4 bases; J trimming: 5 bases; junction bases outside the gene matches: 7. CDR3 length equals 15 residues. For the CDR3, the DNA is TGTGCCAGCAGTGTGAGGGCAGGGGGGAATGAAAAACTGTTTTTT. It translates to CASSVRAGGNEKLFF.

The chain uses TRBV9 and TRBJ2-3, with 9 bases matching TRBD1. The CDR3 has 16 amino acids. Germline trimming cut 3 bases from V and 6 bases from J; bases unmatched to any gene: 11. The germline gives CDR1 SGDLS, CDR2 YYNGEE. In DNA, the CDR3 is TGTGCCAGCAGCGCCTCCGTGGGACAGGGCAGGGATACGCAGTATTTT. It specifies CASSASVGQGRDTQYF.

The rearrangement joins TRBV19 to TRBJ2-4; TRBD2 aligns across 12 bases. Trimming took 8 bases from V and 0 from J; bases not matched to a gene: 5. The CDR3 length is 16 residues. Germline CDR1 reads LNHDA; CDR2 reads SQIVND (reference sequence). Here the CDR3 reads CASGLAGSLAKNIQYF. For the CDR3, the DNA is TGTGCCAGTGGACTAGCGGGGTCACTAGCCAAAAACATTCAGTACTTC.

This sequence joins TRBV3-1 (or the pseudogene TRBV3-2) and TRBJ1-2; D call uncertain. CDR1 and CDR2 from the germline V gene are LGHDT and YNNKEL (reference sequence). V gave up 0 bases and J gave up 8 bases, with 10 bases separating them. The CDR3 extends over 13 amino acids. The DNA for the CDR3 is TGTGCCAGCAGCCAAGATATCGGGGTCGGCTACACCTTC. Protein: CASSQDIGVGYTF.